This T cell receptor beta chain was retrieved from a study of PD-1 blockade in classical Hodgkin lymphoma. The ends were cut back, 2 bases at V and 4 bases at J, with 17 bases in the middle. Per germline, CDR1 SQVTM and CDR2 ANQGSEA. This CDR3 is 15 amino acids long. Time point of the sample: cycle 4 day 1 (C4D1), after five to seven weeks of nivolumab. Patients all relapsed after autologous stem cell transplantation, and there was variation in brentuximab vedotin exposure. TCRdb's table, derived via immunoSEQ multiplex PCR, lists solely in-frame clones and lacks some. This table has some 110,000 clones, approximately 89% appearing once.

This rearrangement joins TRBV29-1 to TRBJ1-1; D ambiguous. The sample in question was peripheral blood mononuclear cells (PBMCs), obtained before the fourth cycle of nivolumab. The TCR was taken from a human donor with classical Hodgkin lymphoma. CDR3 bases: TGCAGCGTTGAAACTTCAATGGGTCGTGGCACTGAAGCTTTCTTT. Protein sequence: CSVETSMGRGTEAFF.